The clone carrying this T cell receptor beta chain was seen a few times. Each CDR3 protein gets one entry after TCRdb re-called the 5' RACE reads with MiXCR. Of around 340,000 distinct CDR3 sequences listed, over 20% are singletons. The sample originates from a study of T-cell memory formation after mild COVID-19. This CDR3 region has 14 residues. Unmatched junction bases numbered 10, after V lost 5 bases and J lost 6 bases. The germline CDR1 and CDR2 sequences are SGHDT and YYEEEE. The clonotype was recovered from an adult woman who had mild COVID-19 (a few samples of this study predate the infection). Cell type and time point are not known. Sequencing was carried out using PBMCs or a T cell subset sorted from them (not recorded which). The rearrangement links TRBV5-6 to TRBJ2-7, with 8 bases identical to TRBD1. The CDR3 bases are TGTGCCAGCAGACGGACAGGGTTGAGGCTCGAGCAGTACTTC. This gives the protein CASRRTGLRLEQYF.